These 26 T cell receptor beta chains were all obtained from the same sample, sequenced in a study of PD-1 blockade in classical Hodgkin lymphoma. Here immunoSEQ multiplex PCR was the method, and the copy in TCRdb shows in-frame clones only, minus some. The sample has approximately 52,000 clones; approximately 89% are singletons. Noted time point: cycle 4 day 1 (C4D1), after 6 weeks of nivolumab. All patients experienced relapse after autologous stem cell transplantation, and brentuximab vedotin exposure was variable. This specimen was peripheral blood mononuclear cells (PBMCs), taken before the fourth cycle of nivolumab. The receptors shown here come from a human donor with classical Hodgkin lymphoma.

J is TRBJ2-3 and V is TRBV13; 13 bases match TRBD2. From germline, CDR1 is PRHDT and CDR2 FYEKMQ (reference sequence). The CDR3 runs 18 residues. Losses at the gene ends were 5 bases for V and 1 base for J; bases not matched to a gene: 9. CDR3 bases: TGTGCCAGCAGCCCGAGGACTAGCGGGAGAAGAGGCACAGATACGCAGTATTTT. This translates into CASSPRTSGRRGTDTQYF.

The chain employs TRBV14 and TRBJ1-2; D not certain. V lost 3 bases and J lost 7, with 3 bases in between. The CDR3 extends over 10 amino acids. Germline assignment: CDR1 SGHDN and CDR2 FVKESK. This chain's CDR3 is CASSHIGYTF. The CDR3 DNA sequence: TGTGCCAGCAGCCACATTGGCTACACCTTC.

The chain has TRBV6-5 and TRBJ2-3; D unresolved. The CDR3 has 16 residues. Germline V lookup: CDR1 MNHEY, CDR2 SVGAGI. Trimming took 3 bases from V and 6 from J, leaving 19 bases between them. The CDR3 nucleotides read TGTGCCAGCAGTTATCTCCCCCCCGGCCTGGGGGATACGCAGTATTTT. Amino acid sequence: CASSYLPPGLGDTQYF.

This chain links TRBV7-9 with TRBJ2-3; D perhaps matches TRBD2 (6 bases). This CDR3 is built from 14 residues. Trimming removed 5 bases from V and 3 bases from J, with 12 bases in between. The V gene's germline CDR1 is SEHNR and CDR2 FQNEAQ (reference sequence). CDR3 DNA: TGTGCCAGCAGCCTCCCGGGGGTAACAGATACGCAGTATTTT. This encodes CASSLPGVTDTQYF.

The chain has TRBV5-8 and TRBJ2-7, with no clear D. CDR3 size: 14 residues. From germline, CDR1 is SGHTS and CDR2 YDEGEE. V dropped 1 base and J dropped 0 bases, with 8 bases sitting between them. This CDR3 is CASSLWASSYEQYF. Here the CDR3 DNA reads TGTGCCAGCAGCTTGTGGGCGAGCTCCTACGAGCAGTACTTC.

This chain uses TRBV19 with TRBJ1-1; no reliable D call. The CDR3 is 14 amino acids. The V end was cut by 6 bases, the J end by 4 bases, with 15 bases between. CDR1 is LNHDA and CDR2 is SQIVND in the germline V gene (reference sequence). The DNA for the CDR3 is TGTGCCAGTAGGCCGATCGGCAGTACCACTGAAGCTTTCTTT. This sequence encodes CASRPIGSTTEAFF.

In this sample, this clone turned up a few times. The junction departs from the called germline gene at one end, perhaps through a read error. The CDR3 sequence: CASSTGQGVSYEQYF. In DNA form, the CDR3 reads TGTGCTAGCAGCACCGGACAGGGCGTCTCCTACGAGCAGTACTTC. The chain employs TRBV7-7 and TRBJ2-7; TRBD1 matches 8 bases. The CDR3 loop spans 15 amino acids. CDR1 SSHAT and CDR2 FNYEAQ come from the germline V gene (reference sequence).

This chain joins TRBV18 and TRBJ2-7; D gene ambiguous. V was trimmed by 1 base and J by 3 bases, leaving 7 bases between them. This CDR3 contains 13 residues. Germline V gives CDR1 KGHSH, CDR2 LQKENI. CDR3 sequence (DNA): TGTGCCAGCTCACCACGCAATGACTACGAGCAGTACTTC. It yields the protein CASSPRNDYEQYF.

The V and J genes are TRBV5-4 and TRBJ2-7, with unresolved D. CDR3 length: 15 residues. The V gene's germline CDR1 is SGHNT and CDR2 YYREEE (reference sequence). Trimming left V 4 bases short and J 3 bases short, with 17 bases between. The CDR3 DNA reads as TGTGCCAGCAGCGGCGGACGAGCCCCCCTCTACGAGCAGTACTTC. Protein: CASSGGRAPLYEQYF. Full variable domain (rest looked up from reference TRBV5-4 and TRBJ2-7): ETGVTQSPTHLIKTRGQQVTLRCSSQSGHNTVSWYQQALGQGPQFIFQYYREEENGRGNFPPRFSGLQFPNYSSELNVNALELDDSALYLCASSGGRAPLYEQYFGPGTRLTVT.

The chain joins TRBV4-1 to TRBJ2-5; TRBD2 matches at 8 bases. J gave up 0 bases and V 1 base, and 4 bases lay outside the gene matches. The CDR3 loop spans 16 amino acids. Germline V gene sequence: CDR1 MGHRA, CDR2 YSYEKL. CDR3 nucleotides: TGCGCCAGCAGCCAAGCGGTTAGCGGGAACCAAGAGACCCAGTACTTC. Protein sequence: CASSQAVSGNQETQYF.

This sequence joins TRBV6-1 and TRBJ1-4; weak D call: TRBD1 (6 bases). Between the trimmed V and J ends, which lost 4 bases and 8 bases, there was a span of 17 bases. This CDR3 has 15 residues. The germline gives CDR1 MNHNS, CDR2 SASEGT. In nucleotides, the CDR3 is TGTGCCAGCAGTGGTTCGATAGGGACATCGGAAAAACTGTTTTTT. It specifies CASSGSIGTSEKLFF.

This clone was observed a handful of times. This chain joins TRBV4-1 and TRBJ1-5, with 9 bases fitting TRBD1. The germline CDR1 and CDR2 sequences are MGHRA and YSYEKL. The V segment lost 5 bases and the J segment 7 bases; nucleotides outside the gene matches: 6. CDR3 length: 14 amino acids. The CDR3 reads CASSERTGVQPQHF. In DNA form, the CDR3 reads TGCGCCAGCAGCGAACGGACAGGGGTCCAGCCCCAGCATTTT.

CDR3 nucleotides: TGTGCCAGCAGTTTAATGTCACTAGCGATGGGCAATGAGCAGTTCTTC. Translated: CASSLMSLAMGNEQFF. This chain links TRBV28 with TRBJ2-1; TRBD2 agrees at 7 bases. This CDR3 is built from 16 residues. Trimming at V came to 2 bases and at J to 6 bases, leaving 10 bases not matched to a gene. The germline V gene encodes CDR1 MDHEN and CDR2 SYDVKM.

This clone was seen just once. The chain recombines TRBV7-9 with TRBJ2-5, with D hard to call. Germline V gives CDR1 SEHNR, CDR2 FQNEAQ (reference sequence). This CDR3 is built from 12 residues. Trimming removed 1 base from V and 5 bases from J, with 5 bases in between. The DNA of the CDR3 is TGTGCCAGCAGCTTAGTGGGGGAGACCCAGTACTTC. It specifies CASSLVGETQYF.

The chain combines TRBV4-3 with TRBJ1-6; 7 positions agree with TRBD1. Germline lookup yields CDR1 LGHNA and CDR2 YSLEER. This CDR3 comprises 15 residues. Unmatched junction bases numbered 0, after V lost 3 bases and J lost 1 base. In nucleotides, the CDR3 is TGCGCCAGCAGCCAGGACAGGTCCTATAATTCACCCCTCCACTTT. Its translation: CASSQDRSYNSPLHF.

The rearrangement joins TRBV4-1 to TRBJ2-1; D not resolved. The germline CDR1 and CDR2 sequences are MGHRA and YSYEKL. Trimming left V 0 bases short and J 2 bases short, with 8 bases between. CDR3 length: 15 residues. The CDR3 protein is CASSQDLSAYNEQFF. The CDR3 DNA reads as TGCGCCAGCAGCCAAGATCTCTCGGCCTACAATGAGCAGTTCTTC.

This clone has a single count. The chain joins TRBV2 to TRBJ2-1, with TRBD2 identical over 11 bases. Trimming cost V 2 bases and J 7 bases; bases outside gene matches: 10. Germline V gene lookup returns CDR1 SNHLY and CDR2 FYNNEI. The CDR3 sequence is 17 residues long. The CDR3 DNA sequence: TGTGCCAGCAGTGAATGGGTTAGCGGGAGGGCCTTTAATGAGCAGTTCTTC. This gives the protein CASSEWVSGRAFNEQFF.

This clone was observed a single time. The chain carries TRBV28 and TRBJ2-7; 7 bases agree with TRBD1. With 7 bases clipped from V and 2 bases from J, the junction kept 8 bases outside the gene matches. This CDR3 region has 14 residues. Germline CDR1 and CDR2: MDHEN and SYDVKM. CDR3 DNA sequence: TGTGCCAGCAAGAGGGGGCCTACAGCCTACGAGCAGTACTTC. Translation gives CASKRGPTAYEQYF.

CDR3 DNA sequence: TGCGCCAGCAGCTGGGACAAAACTAATGAAAAACTGTTTTTT. This gives the protein CASSWDKTNEKLFF. V usage is TRBV5-1 and J usage is TRBJ1-4; possible D gene TRBD1, 6 bases. The CDR3 has 14 residues. Germline assignment: CDR1 SGHRS and CDR2 YFSETQ. V was clipped by 3 bases and J by 1 base, with 7 bases between them.

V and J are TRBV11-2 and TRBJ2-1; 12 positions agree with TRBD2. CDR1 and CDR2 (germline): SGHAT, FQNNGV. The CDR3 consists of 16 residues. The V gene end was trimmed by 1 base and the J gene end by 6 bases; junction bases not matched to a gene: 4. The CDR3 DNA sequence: TGTGCCAGCAGCTTAGGCGCTAGCGGGAGGGGCAATGAGCAGTTCTTC. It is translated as CASSLGASGRGNEQFF.

DNA for the CDR3: TGCGCCAGCAGCTCTAGCGGGTCCGCCTACGAGCAGTACTTC. It codes for CASSSSGSAYEQYF. The chain employs TRBV5-1 and TRBJ2-7, with 8 bases matching TRBD2. Looked up from germline, CDR1 is SGHRS and CDR2 is YFSETQ. Trimming removed 3 bases from V and 2 bases from J; junction bases left unmatched: 4. The CDR3 covers 14 residues.

Written as DNA, the CDR3 is TGTGCCAGCAAACAACAGGGACGGACAGAAAAACTGTTTTTT. Translation gives CASKQQGRTEKLFF. The V call is TRBV6-6, the J call TRBJ1-4, with TRBD1 as a possible D gene (6 bases). Per germline, CDR1 MNHNY and CDR2 SVGAGI (reference sequence). The CDR3 has 14 amino acids. The V and J ends lost 7 bases and 8 bases respectively, with 17 bases between them.

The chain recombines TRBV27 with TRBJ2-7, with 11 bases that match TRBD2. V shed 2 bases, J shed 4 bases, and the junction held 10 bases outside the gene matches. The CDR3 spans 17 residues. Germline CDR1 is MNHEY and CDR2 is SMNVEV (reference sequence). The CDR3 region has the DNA TGTGCCAGCAGTTTACTAACCACTAGCGGGAGTAGTTACGAGCAGTACTTC. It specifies CASSLLTTSGSSYEQYF.

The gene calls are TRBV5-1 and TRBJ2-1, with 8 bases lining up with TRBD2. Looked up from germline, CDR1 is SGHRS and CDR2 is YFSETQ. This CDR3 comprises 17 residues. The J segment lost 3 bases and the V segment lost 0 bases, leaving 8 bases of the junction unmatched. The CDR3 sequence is CASSLEFSGGFYNEQFF. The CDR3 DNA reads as TGCGCCAGCAGCTTGGAATTCAGCGGGGGCTTCTACAATGAGCAGTTCTTC.

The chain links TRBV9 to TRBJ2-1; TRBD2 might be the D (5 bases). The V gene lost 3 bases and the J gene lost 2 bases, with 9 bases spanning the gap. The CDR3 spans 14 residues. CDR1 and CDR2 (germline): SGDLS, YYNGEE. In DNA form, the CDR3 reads TGTGCCAGCAGCGCCGGGATACCCTACAATGAGCAGTTCTTC. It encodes CASSAGIPYNEQFF.

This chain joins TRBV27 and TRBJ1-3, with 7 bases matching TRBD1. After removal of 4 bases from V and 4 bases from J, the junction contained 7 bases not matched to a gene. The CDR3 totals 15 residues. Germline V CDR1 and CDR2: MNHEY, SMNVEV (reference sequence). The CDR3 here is CASSSRQGSGNTIYF. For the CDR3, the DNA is TGTGCCAGCAGTTCCCGACAGGGCTCCGGAAACACCATATATTTT.